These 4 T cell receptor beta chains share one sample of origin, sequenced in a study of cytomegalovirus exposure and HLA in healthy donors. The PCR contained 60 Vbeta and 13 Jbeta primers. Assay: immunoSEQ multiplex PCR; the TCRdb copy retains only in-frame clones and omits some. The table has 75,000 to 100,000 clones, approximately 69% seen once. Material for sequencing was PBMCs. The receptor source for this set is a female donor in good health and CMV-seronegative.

Here the CDR3 DNA reads TGCAGCGTTGGCGGGAGACTTAACGAGCAGTACTTC. It encodes CSVGGRLNEQYF. The chain links TRBV29-1 to TRBJ2-7; 7 nucleotides align to TRBD2. The V gene end was trimmed by 4 bases and the J gene end by 5 bases; junction bases not matched to a gene: 5. Germline CDR1 and CDR2: SQVTM and ANQGSEA. The CDR3 spans 12 residues.

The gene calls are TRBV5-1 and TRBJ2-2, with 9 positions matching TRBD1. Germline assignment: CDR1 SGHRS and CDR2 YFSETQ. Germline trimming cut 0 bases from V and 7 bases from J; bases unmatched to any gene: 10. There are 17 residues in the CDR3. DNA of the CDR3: TGCGCCAGCAGCTTGGGTTCCTCGGACAGGGGCGGCGGGGAGCTGTTTTTT. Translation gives CASSLGSSDRGGGELFF.

The chain's CDR3 is CASSFRGNEQFF. Written as DNA, the CDR3 is TGTGCCAGCAGCTTCCGGGGCAATGAGCAGTTCTTC. J is TRBJ2-1 and V is TRBV7-8, with D tentatively TRBD2 (5 bases). This CDR3 spans 12 amino acids. CDR1 and CDR2 from the germline V gene are SGHVS and FQNEAQ. The V end lost 3 bases, the J end lost 6 bases, and 6 bases lay between the germline ends.

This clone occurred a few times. CDR3 coding DNA: TGTGCCAGCAGCCGGACTAGCTCCTACGAGCAGTACTTC. This sequence encodes CASSRTSSYEQYF. The rearrangement uses TRBV5-4 and TRBJ2-7, with TRBD2 matching 7 bases. Germline V gene sequence: CDR1 SGHNT, CDR2 YYREEE (reference sequence). The CDR3 length is 13 residues. V shed 4 bases, J shed 0 bases, and the junction held 1 base outside the gene matches.